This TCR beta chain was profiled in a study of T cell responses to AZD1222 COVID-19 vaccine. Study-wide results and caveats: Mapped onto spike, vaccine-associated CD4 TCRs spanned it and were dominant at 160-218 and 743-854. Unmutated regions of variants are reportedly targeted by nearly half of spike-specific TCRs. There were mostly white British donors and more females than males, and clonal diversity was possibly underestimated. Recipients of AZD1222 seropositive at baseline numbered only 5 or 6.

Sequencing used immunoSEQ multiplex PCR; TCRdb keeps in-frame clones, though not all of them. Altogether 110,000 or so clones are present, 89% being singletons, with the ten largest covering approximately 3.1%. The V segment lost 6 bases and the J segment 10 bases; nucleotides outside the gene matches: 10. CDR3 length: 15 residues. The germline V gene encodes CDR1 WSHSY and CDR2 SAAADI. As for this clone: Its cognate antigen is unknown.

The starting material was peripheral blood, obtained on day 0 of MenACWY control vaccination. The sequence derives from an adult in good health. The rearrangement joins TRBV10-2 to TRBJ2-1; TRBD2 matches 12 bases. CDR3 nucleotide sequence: TGCGCCAGCAGGCTAGCGGGGGGGCCGAGTTACGAGCAGTTCTTC. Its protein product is CASRLAGGPSYEQFF.